This T cell receptor (beta chain) was sequenced in a study of shared clonotypes between healthy human individuals (TCRdb year 2020). About the investigation overall: A couple of women and a few men aged 18 to 49 years were included in the cohort. For each donor, CD4 naive and CD4 memory were each given three plates, CD8 naive was given two plates, and CD8 memory was given one plate. Per donor, leukapheresis produced somewhere between about 0.94 and 8.9 billion PBMCs. The study deeply sequenced blood TCR repertoires of several healthy adults to estimate repertoire size and the extent of clonotype sharing between individuals. To increase sequencing depth and limit assay-specific biases, different laboratories used diverse techniques to prepare libraries and sequence TCR repertoires.

Study-level results and caveats: Incomplete sequencing was indicated by rarefaction of sorted-subset datasets, despite the large sequencing depth. The small number of donors limited the genetic and exposure-history diversity represented. Sharing across a few donors was observed for around 5% of naive CD4, under 4% of naive CD8, 2% to 2.5% of memory CD4, and about 0.4% of memory CD8 clonotypes. Sampling was restricted to blood, and TCR repertoires in tissue are likely to differ from TCR repertoires in blood. Naive subsets generally had larger estimated clonotype richness than memory subsets. Based on pairwise subsampling, the degree of clonotype sharing among donors was expected to be affected by sequencing depth. Higher generation probabilities were observed for clonotypes shared by all four sorted-subset donors than for non-shared clonotypes.

Inclusive of the bounding cysteine and phenylalanine, the CDR3 is 15 residues long. CDR3 DNA only is kept here, 45 bases in frame from base 1. V has 5 bases trimmed and J has 3 bases trimmed; junction bases matching no gene number 8. CDR1 and CDR2 are read off the germline V gene as MGHDK and SYGVNS. The donors were healthy, HIV-negative adults who had no recently reported acute infections or vaccinations. Every donor was a Caucasian adult residing in Nashville, Tennessee, USA. CD4+ T cells were enriched through magnetic negative selection, after which naive cells were positively selected on CD45RA and the remaining negative fraction served as the memory subset. Blood was collected by leukapheresis, and PBMCs were isolated by Ficoll-Histopaque density gradient centrifugation and then cryopreserved in liquid nitrogen vapor phase. Purity and quantity of every magnetically sorted T cell population were checked by analytical flow cytometry. Genomic DNA was isolated from every sorted fraction and measured by UV absorbance on a Nanodrop 2000c.

Using the deep immunoSEQ assay, TCR CDR3 regions were amplified from genomic DNA by multiplex PCR. For each cell subset, the extracted genomic DNA was distributed evenly across all wells of several immunoSEQ 96-well plates, and each plate served as one replicate. For sorted subsets, approximately 190 ng of genomic DNA, equivalent to 25,000 to 35,000 T cell genomes, went into each replicate PCR. Purified libraries were quantified with a Qubit 3.0 fluorometer, sized on a Bioanalyzer 2100, and re-quantified with the KAPA Library Quantification kit. Each immunoSEQ 96-well plate was sequenced on its own single-read 150-cycle Illumina NextSeq 550 flow cell. The authors' analysis ran thus. Because the immunoSEQ output held only junctional sequences and lacked quality scores, the filtering could not match the filtering applied to full-length reads. Sequences were annotated with PyIR, a Python wrapper for IgBLAST v1.9, using IMGT germline references to assign V/J genes and CDR3. Reads with weak V/J assignments (E-value above 1e-6), missing CDR3, stop codons, out-of-frame junctions, or ambiguous translated residues were removed. A V3J clonotype was defined by an identical inferred V gene, J gene, and CDR3 amino acid sequence. Percentage overlap between repertoires was computed as shared unique clonotypes divided by the size of the smaller repertoire. Richness of each repertoire was evaluated using RTK rarefaction, the Chao1 estimator, and Recon v2.1 estimates of unobserved clonotypes. Generation probabilities for all TCRbeta clonotypes obtained by the gDNA method from a handful of donors were computed using OLGA. The table was pulled from immuneACCESS by TCRdb, which kept in-frame rearrangements only. Such tables lose some clones; where checked, under half of the loss comes from unresolved V genes, and the rest has no known cause. V and J calls and clone size are those listed in that table; D and trimming were worked out from the DNA. The sample data list about a million clones, and around four fifths of these were observed just once. Of the sample, roughly 1.4% falls within the top ten clones.

A word on this clone: Its antigen is unknown. One base away there is no much larger clone; base qualities are not given.

The sequencing input was memory CD4+ T cells sorted from blood. What this sample's cell subset or site label stands for: CD45RA-negative fraction. This clonotype originated in a man aged 18 to 35 in good health. Recombination linked TRBV25-1 to TRBJ2-5, with 8 central nucleotides matching TRBD1. Here the CDR3 is given as CASSRQGRGEETQYF. The nucleotides read TGTGCCAGCAGTCGACAGGGGCGAGGGGAAGAGACCCAGTACTTC.